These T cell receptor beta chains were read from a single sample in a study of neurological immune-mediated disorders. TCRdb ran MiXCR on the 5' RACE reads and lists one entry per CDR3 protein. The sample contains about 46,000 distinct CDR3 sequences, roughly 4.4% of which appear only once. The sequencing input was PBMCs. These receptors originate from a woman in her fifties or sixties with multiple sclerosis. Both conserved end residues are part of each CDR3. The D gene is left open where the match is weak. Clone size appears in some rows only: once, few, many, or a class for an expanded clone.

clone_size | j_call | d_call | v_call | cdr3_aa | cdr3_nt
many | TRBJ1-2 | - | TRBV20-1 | CSARPIGGYTF | TGCAGTGCTAGGCCTATCGGAGGCTACACCTTC
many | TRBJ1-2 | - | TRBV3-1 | CASSQDRYYGYTF | TGTGCCAGCAGCCAAGATCGCTACTATGGCTACACCTTC
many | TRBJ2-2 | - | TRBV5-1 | CATRTLNTGELFF | TGCGCCACCCGGACCCTGAACACCGGGGAGCTGTTTTTT
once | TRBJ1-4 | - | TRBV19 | CASTQLGINEKLFF | TGTGCCAGTACCCAACTGGGCATTAATGAAAAACTGTTTTTT
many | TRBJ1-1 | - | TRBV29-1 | CSVGPRIRDTEAFF | TGCAGCGTTGGCCCCAGAATCCGGGACACTGAAGCTTTCTTT
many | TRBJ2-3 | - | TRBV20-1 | CSASPRSGTQYF | TGCAGTGCTAGTCCCCGTAGTGGGACGCAGTATTTT
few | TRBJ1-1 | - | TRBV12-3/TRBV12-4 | CASSLGLGNTEAFF | TGTGCCAGCAGTCTTGGCCTGGGGAACACTGAAGCTTTCTTT
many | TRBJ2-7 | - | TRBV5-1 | CASSPLPGHLYEQYF | TGCGCCAGCAGCCCACTTCCGGGACACCTATACGAGCAGTACTTC
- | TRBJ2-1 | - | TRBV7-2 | CASSYSSGGLNEQFF | TGTGCCAGCAGCTACTCTAGTGGGGGTTTGAATGAGCAGTTCTTC
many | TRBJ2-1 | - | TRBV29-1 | CSVGRRVNEQFF | TGCAGCGTTGGAAGAAGGGTCAATGAGCAGTTCTTC
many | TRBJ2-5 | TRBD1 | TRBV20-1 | CSADREFIETQYF | TGCAGTGCAGACAGGGAATTTATAGAGACCCAGTACTTC
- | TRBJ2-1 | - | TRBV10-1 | CASSESGESYNEQFF | TGCGCCAGCAGTGAGTCGGGTGAATCCTACAATGAGCAGTTCTTC
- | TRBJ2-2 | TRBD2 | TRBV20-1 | CSAESGTSGTAMGELFF | TGCAGTGCAGAGAGCGGGACTAGCGGGACAGCGATGGGGGAGCTGTTTTTT
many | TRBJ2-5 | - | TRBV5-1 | CASSSGRGETQYF | TGCGCCAGCAGCTCCGGCAGGGGAGAGACCCAGTACTTC
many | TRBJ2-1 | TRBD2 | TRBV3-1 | CASSQDAASGGEQFF | TGTGCCAGCAGCCAAGATGCGGCTAGCGGGGGAGAGCAGTTCTTC
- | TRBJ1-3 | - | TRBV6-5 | CASSYSGDMSSGNTIYF | TGTGCCAGCAGTTACTCGGGTGACATGAGCTCTGGAAACACCATATATTTT
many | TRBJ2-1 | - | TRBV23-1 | CASSLHRGQRCYNEQFF | TGCGCCAGCAGTCTCCACCGAGGACAGAGATGTTACAATGAGCAGTTCTTC
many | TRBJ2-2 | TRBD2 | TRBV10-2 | CASMLAGEGGELFF | TGCGCCAGCATGTTAGCGGGAGAGGGCGGGGAGCTGTTTTTT
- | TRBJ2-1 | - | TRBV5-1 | CASSSDTAEQFF | TGCGCCAGCAGCTCTGACACCGCCGAGCAGTTCTTC
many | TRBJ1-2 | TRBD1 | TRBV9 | CASSGQGFGYTF | TGTGCCAGCAGCGGACAGGGTTTTGGCTACACCTTC
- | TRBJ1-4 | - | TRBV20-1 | CSANAGREANEKLFF | TGCAGTGCCAACGCGGGGCGAGAAGCTAATGAAAAACTGTTTTTT
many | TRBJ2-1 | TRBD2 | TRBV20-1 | CSVEGFGRLGEQFF | TGCAGTGTTGAGGGATTCGGGAGGTTGGGAGAGCAGTTCTTC
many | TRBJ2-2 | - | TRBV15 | CATSPTRSGELFF | TGTGCCACCAGCCCGACCAGATCCGGGGAGCTGTTTTTT
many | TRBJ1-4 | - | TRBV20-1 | CSASPLVEKLFF | TGCAGTGCTAGCCCTCTTGTTGAAAAACTGTTTTTT
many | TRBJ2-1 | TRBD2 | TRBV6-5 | CATGRGLASSYNEQFF | TGTGCCACCGGAAGAGGACTAGCGTCGTCCTACAATGAGCAGTTCTTC
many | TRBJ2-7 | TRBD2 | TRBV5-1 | CASRPGTSGGGSYEQYF | TGCGCCAGCAGACCCGGAACTAGCGGGGGGGGCTCCTACGAGCAGTACTTC